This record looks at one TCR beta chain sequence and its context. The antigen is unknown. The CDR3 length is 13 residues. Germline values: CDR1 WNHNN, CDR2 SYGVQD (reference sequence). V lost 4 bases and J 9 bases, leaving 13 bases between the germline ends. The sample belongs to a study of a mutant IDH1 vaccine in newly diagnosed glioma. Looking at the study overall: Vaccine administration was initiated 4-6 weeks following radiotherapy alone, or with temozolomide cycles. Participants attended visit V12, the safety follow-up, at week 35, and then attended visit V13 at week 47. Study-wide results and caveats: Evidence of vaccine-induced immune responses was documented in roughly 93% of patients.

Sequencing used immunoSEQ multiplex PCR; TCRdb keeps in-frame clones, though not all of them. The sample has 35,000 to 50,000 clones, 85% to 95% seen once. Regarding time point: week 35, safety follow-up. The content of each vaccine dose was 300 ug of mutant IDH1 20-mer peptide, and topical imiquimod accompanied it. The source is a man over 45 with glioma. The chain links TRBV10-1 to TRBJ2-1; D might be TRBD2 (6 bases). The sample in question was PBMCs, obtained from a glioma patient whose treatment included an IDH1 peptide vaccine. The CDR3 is CASSGLEGGEQFF. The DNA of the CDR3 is TGCGCCAGCAGTGGCCTCGAGGGAGGTGAGCAGTTCTTC.